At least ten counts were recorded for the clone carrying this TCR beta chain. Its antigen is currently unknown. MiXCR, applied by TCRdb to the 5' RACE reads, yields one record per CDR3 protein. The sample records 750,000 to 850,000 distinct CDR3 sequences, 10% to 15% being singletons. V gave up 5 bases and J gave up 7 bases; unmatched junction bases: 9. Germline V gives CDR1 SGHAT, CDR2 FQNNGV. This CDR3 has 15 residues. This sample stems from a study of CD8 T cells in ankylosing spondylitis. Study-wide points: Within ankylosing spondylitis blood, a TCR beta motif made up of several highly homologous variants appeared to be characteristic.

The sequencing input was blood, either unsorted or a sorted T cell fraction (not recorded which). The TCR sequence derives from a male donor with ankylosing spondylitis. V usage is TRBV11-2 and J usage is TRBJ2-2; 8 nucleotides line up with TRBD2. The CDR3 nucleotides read TGTGCCAGCAGCCCCGGACTAGCTCATAGCGGGGAGCTGTTTTTT. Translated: CASSPGLAHSGELFF.